This T cell receptor beta chain was sequenced for a study of control samples from healthy donors and cancer patients. Clones were sequenced by immunoSEQ multiplex PCR, and TCRdb holds only the in-frame ones, with some missing. The data contain around 180,000 clones, 90% to 95% of them singletons. The CDR3 is made up of 15 amino acids. V dropped 5 bases and J dropped 3; count of bases not matched to a gene: 5. Looked up from germline, CDR1 is SEHNR and CDR2 is FQNEAQ (reference sequence). The sample taken for sequencing was blood. The clonotype comes from a woman aged 18-35 years in good health. The chain is built from TRBV7-9 and TRBJ1-4; TRBD1 aligns across 8 bases. CDR3 region: CASSRDRSSNEKLFF. The CDR3 DNA reads TGTGCCAGCAGCCGGGACAGGTCCTCTAATGAAAAACTGTTTTTT. Combining the CDR3 with reference TRBV7-9 and TRBJ1-4 gives the whole variable domain DTGVSQNPRHKITKRGQNVTFRCDPISEHNRLYWYRQTLGQGPEFLTYFQNEAQLEKSRLLSDRFSAERPKGSFSTLEIQRTEQGDSAMYLCASSRDRSSNEKLFFGSGTQLSVL.